A selection of T cell receptor beta chains follows, all from one sample in a study of beta chain features in type 1 diabetes. Profiling relied on immunoSEQ multiplex PCR, and the TCRdb table lists in-frame clones only, not all of them. The table has tens of thousands of clones, roughly a third seen once. The sequenced sample was stem cell memory CD4+ T cells from blood. The receptors were sampled from a woman younger than 30 in good health. Each CDR3 is given with its conserved first and last residue. Fields, in order: D gene, J gene, clone size, V gene, CDR3 DNA, CDR3 protein. The D gene is left open where the match is weak. Clone size is shown for a subset of rows, as once, few, many or a class of expanded clone.

NA TRBJ1-4 NA TRBV19 TGTGCCAGTATAGCCCAGCCGCCTTATGAAAAACTGTTTTTT CASIAQPPYEKLFF
NA TRBJ2-7 NA TRBV27 TGTGCCAGCAGTGCACAGAGACAGGAAAGGGACGAGCAGTACTTC CASSAQRQERDEQYF
TRBD2 TRBJ2-5 few TRBV11-2 TGTGCCAGCAGCTTAGTTCCTAGCGGCCTATTTAAAGAGACCCAGTACTTC CASSLVPSGLFKETQYF
NA TRBJ1-2 few TRBV11-1 TGTGCCAGCAGCGCCACGACCCAGGATGGCTACACCTTC CASSATTQDGYTF
TRBD1 TRBJ2-7 NA TRBV2 TGTGCCAGCAGAAACAGGGGAACCGAGCAGTACTTC CASRNRGTEQYF
TRBD1 TRBJ1-2 NA TRBV7-2 TGTGCCAGCGTGGACAGGGCCACTGGCTACACCTTC CASVDRATGYTF
TRBD2 TRBJ2-1 NA TRBV6-1 TGTGCCAGCAGTCCGATGGGGGGGTTCGGGAATGAGCAGTTCTTC CASSPMGGFGNEQFF
NA TRBJ2-3 few TRBV11-2 TGTGCCAGCGGCAAAGTCACAGATACGCAGTATTTT CASGKVTDTQYF
TRBD2 TRBJ2-5 few TRBV2 TGTGCCAGCAGTGGGACTAGCGGGGCCCGGTACTTC CASSGTSGARYF
NA TRBJ1-1 few TRBV11-3 TGTGCCAGCAGCTCGACAGGGAACACTGAAGCTTTCTTT CASSSTGNTEAFF
NA TRBJ1-6 NA TRBV9 TGTGCCAGCAGCGAGACAGTGAAGGGTTCACCCCTCCACTTT CASSETVKGSPLHF
TRBD1 TRBJ1-6 NA TRBV6-1 TGTGCCAGCAGTGATTACGGGACAGGGGTTTCCCTCCACTTT CASSDYGTGVSLHF
TRBD2 TRBJ2-7 NA TRBV2 TGTGCCAGCAACCCCGGGACTAGCGCCTTTGAGCAGTACTTC CASNPGTSAFEQYF
NA TRBJ2-4 few TRBV5-8 TGTGCCAGCGCCGGGTTAGCCAAAAACATTCAGTACTTC CASAGLAKNIQYF
TRBD1 TRBJ1-2 NA TRBV9 TGTGCCAGCAGCGTGGAGGGGGCCCCATACTATGGCTACACCTTC CASSVEGAPYYGYTF
NA TRBJ2-7 few TRBV23-1 TGCGCCAGCAGTTCACAGGGGATTGTACCGGGACTAGGAGAATACGAGCAGTACTTC CASSSQGIVPGLGEYEQYF
TRBD1 TRBJ1-1 few TRBV18 TGTGCCAGCTCACAGGGACAGGGGTTGAACACTGAAGCTTTCTTT CASSQGQGLNTEAFF
NA TRBJ1-4 NA TRBV7-9 TGTGCCAGCAGCTTGGGAGCGACTAATGAAAAACTGTTTTTT CASSLGATNEKLFF
NA TRBJ2-7 few TRBV7-2 TGTGCCAGCAGCCAAGCCGGCGAGCAGTACTTC CASSQAGEQYF
NA TRBJ2-1 NA TRBV14 TGTGCCAGCAGCCATTCCCTAGCCTACAACGAGCAGTTCTTC CASSHSLAYNEQFF
TRBD1 TRBJ2-7 few TRBV5-4 TGTGCCAGCAGCTGGGACAGGGCAAGCTCCTACGAGCAGTACTTC CASSWDRASSYEQYF
NA TRBJ1-6 few TRBV9 TGTGCCAGCAGCGTAAGAGTTCAGGGATTAAATTCACCCCTCCACTTT CASSVRVQGLNSPLHF
TRBD1 TRBJ1-5 few TRBV6-6 TGTGCCAGCAGACTCGGACAGGGGGGGCATCAGCCCCAGCATTTT CASRLGQGGHQPQHF
NA TRBJ1-1 NA TRBV4-1 TGCGCCAGCAGCCAAGTAATGAACACTGAAGCTTTCTTT CASSQVMNTEAFF
NA TRBJ2-7 few TRBV27 TGTGCCAGCAGTCCTCAGACGGGAGCCTACGAGGGGCAGTACTTC CASSPQTGAYEGQYF
TRBD1 TRBJ1-6 few TRBV11-2 TGTGCCAGCAGCTTAGTGGTAGGGGGCAGGAATTCACCCCTCCACTTT CASSLVVGGRNSPLHF
NA TRBJ1-2 many TRBV29-1 TGCAGCGTTGGGGTCAGAGGCTATGGCTACACCTTC CSVGVRGYGYTF
TRBD1 TRBJ2-1 few TRBV5-1 TGCGCCAGCAGCTTAGGACAGGGGTTGGGCAATGAGCAGTTCTTC CASSLGQGLGNEQFF
NA TRBJ1-4 NA TRBV5-1 TGCGCCAGCAGCTTGGATTCCCAGTTTAATGAAAAACTGTTTTTT CASSLDSQFNEKLFF
TRBD1 TRBJ1-1 few TRBV6-1 TGTGCCAGCAGTGAATCCACCGGGACAGGGCGGAGGACTGAAGCTTTCTTT CASSESTGTGRRTEAFF
NA TRBJ2-1 NA TRBV5-4 TGTGCCAGCAGCTTGGCGGGGGACAATGAGCAGTTCTTC CASSLAGDNEQFF
NA TRBJ1-5 few TRBV9 TGTGCCAGCAGCGGAACAGGGACTAGCAATCAGCCCCAGCATTTT CASSGTGTSNQPQHF
NA TRBJ2-2 NA TRBV7-2 TGTGCCAGCAGCTTAAATGGGCGGGGCGGGGAGCTGTTTTTT CASSLNGRGGELFF
TRBD1 TRBJ1-1 NA TRBV4-3 TGCGCCAGCAGCCAGCGATCCTTTTGGACAGGGGACACTGAAGCTTTCTTT CASSQRSFWTGDTEAFF
NA TRBJ1-5 NA TRBV4-2 TGTGCCAGCAGCCAAGATTTTGCCAGGTCGGCTCAGCCCCAGCATTTT CASSQDFARSAQPQHF
NA TRBJ1-5 NA TRBV19 TGTGCCAGTAACCGGGGGATAAGCAATCAGCCCCAGCATTTT CASNRGISNQPQHF
NA TRBJ1-2 NA TRBV21-1 TGTGCCAGCAGCAAAGGCCGGCTCCGGAGGGGCTACACCTTC CASSKGRLRRGYTF
NA TRBJ2-6 NA TRBV27 TGTGCCAGCAGTTTCGCTGGGGCCAACGTCCTGACTTTC CASSFAGANVLTF
NA TRBJ2-7 NA TRBV19 TGTGCCAGTAGTATTGACTCTCCGTCCTACGAGCAGTACTTC CASSIDSPSYEQYF
TRBD1 TRBJ2-7 few TRBV7-9 TGTGCCAGCAGCCCGGCCGGGCAGGGGGTCGACGAGCAGTACTTC CASSPAGQGVDEQYF
NA TRBJ2-2 NA TRBV7-8 TGTGCCAGCAGCCCCCGGGGGAGCGGGGAGCTGTTTTTT CASSPRGSGELFF
TRBD2 TRBJ2-7 NA TRBV5-1 TGCGCCAGCAGCGGGGGGGTACACTACGAGCAGTACTTC CASSGGVHYEQYF